Below, 9 T cell receptor beta chains from the same sample are listed, as sequenced in a study of T cell responses to AZD1222 COVID-19 vaccine. Clones were sequenced by immunoSEQ multiplex PCR, and TCRdb holds only the in-frame ones, with some missing. Of roughly 180,000 clones in the sample, roughly 87% were seen once. The sample was peripheral blood, taken on day 0 of AZD1222 vaccination. Receptors were obtained from an adult in good health.

This chain's CDR3 is CASSEEGGLRPLAKNIQYF. The CDR3 bases are TGTGCCAGCAGTGAAGAGGGGGGACTGCGACCCTTAGCCAAAAACATTCAGTACTTC. This chain connects TRBV6-1 to TRBJ2-4; D may be TRBD1 or TRBD2 (6 bases each). The CDR3 covers 19 residues. The V gene lost 1 base and the J gene lost 0 bases, with 19 bases spanning the gap. CDR1 is MNHNS and CDR2 is SASEGT in the germline V gene.

The chain links TRBV5-1 to TRBJ2-5; tentatively, D is TRBD1 (5 bases). The CDR3 runs 13 residues. The germline V gene encodes CDR1 SGHRS and CDR2 YFSETQ. V lost 1 base and J lost 5, with 9 bases in between. The DNA of the CDR3 is TGCGCCAGCAGCTTGCGCAGGGTGGAGACCCAGTACTTC. Amino acid sequence: CASSLRRVETQYF.

This clone turned up a few times. The chain carries TRBV7-2 and TRBJ1-2; 7 nucleotides line up with TRBD1. The CDR3 has 16 amino acids. Germline-derived CDR1 and CDR2 are SGHTA and FQGNSA. Trimming removed 3 bases from V and 0 bases from J; junction bases left unmatched: 7. The CDR3 DNA follows: TGTGCCAGCAGCTTTGAAAGGGGGCCTACTAACTATGGCTACACCTTC. This encodes CASSFERGPTNYGYTF.

J is TRBJ2-1 and V is TRBV5-5, with TRBD2 matching over 9 bases. Germline assignment: CDR1 SGHKS and CDR2 YYEKEE (reference sequence). Trimming took 4 bases from V and 6 from J; bases not matched to a gene: 11. The CDR3 covers 16 residues. DNA for the CDR3: TGTGCCAGCAGCCTTTCCGGGACTAGCACCCGCAATGAGCAGTTCTTC. This gives the protein CASSLSGTSTRNEQFF.

The CDR3 nucleotides are TGTGCCAGCAGTTATTTTGCGACGGGGGGGAACGAGCAGTACTTC. Translation gives CASSYFATGGNEQYF. V gene TRBV6-5 combines with J gene TRBJ2-7; 8 bases are shared with TRBD2. Trimming at V came to 3 bases and at J to 5 bases, leaving 9 bases not matched to a gene. This CDR3 has 15 residues. Looked up from germline, CDR1 is MNHEY and CDR2 is SVGAGI.

The chain joins TRBV7-2 to TRBJ1-2; no definite D call. V lost 5 bases and J lost 4, with 14 bases in between. This CDR3 contains 14 residues. CDR1 is SGHTA and CDR2 is FQGNSA in the germline V gene. Here the CDR3 DNA reads TGTGCCAGCAGCCCCGTAAGGACGGCCTATGGCTACACCTTC. Amino acid sequence: CASSPVRTAYGYTF.

The chain has TRBV7-2 and TRBJ2-3, with D possibly being TRBD2 (5 bases). The CDR3 extends over 15 amino acids. With 1 base removed from V and 5 bases from J, the gap between germline ends came to 13 bases. CDR1 SGHTA and CDR2 FQGNSA come from the germline V gene. This chain's CDR3 is CASSLVLPGLDTQYF. CDR3 coding DNA: TGTGCCAGCAGCTTAGTCCTCCCGGGGTTAGATACGCAGTATTTT.

The V and J genes are TRBV19 and TRBJ2-7, with 16 bases aligning to TRBD2. V was clipped by 2 bases and J by 3 bases; unmatched bases: 7. CDR3 length equals 18 residues. CDR1 and CDR2 from the germline V gene are LNHDA and SQIVND (reference sequence). The CDR3 DNA reads as TGTGCCAGTAGTATAAGGGGACTAGCGGGAGGGCCGCTCTACGAGCAGTACTTC. Translating it yields CASSIRGLAGGPLYEQYF.

V gene TRBV5-4 combines with J gene TRBJ1-2; perhaps TRBD1 as D (6 bases). Trimming left V 4 bases short and J 4 bases short, with 14 bases between. CDR1 and CDR2 from the germline V gene are SGHNT and YYREEE (reference sequence). The CDR3 loop spans 14 amino acids. The CDR3 sequence is CASSTGTKIYGYTF. CDR3 in DNA: TGTGCCAGCAGCACCGGGACAAAAATCTATGGCTACACCTTC.